This T cell receptor (beta chain) was identified in a study of persistence of HIV-infected CD4 T cells. Study outcomes and limitations: Degenerate expanded CDR3beta sequences were enriched among CMV- and Gag-responding cells.

On this clone: The target antigen is unknown.

From germline, CDR1 is ENHRY and CDR2 SYGVKD. The CDR3 extends over 14 amino acids. The V end lost 3 bases, the J end lost 2 bases, and 11 bases lay between the germline ends. An overlapping HIV-1 Gag peptide pool stimulated these cells at 0.85 to 1 ug/peptide/mL. CD40L/CD69 double-negative CD45RO-high memory CD4+ T cells were collected. The immunoSEQ assay was version 4, run in survey mode. Measured with immunoSEQ multiplex PCR; TCRdb has only the in-frame clones, and not every one. The sample consists of about 36,000 clones, 70% to 90% of them appearing once. The sample in question was cultured CD4+ T cells from PBMCs, obtained from a patient who received antiretroviral therapy. The sequence derives from an adult with HIV. The donor label of this sample is uncertain. The gene calls are TRBV10-3 and TRBJ2-7; D gene ambiguous. As DNA, the CDR3 is TGTGCCATCAGTGACGTCAGTGTAACCTACGAGCAGTACTTC. Amino acid sequence: CAISDVSVTYEQYF.